These 2 T cell receptor beta chains originate from one sample sequenced in a study of regulatory T cells in long-lasting Graves disease. Time point here: persistent/refractory GD, antithyroid drugs over 5 years with positive TRAb. PBMC-extracted RNA yielded the TCR library. Arm-PCR of CDR3 regions and iRepertoire HTBI primers were used to build TCR beta libraries. One entry per CDR3 protein results from TCRdb running MiXCR on the multiplex PCR reads. Among over 300,000 distinct CDR3 sequences listed, 20% were seen once. The specimen comprised peripheral blood mononuclear cells (PBMCs), sampled when the disease was refractory, from a patient treated with antithyroid drugs. These receptors were taken from a female donor with Graves disease.

This clonotype was picked up many times. The chain employs TRBV2 and TRBJ2-7; D is perhaps TRBD2 (5 bases). CDR3 length: 13 residues. CDR1 and CDR2 (germline): SNHLY, FYNNEI. V dropped 10 bases and J dropped 5 bases, with 18 bases sitting between them. CDR3 in DNA: TGTGCCACGGGCCCACGGGCGGGTGACGAGCAGTACTTC. It encodes CATGPRAGDEQYF.

This clonotype was seen at least ten times. The chain has TRBV27 and TRBJ1-1, with 8 bases fitting TRBD1. J was trimmed by 4 bases and V by 5 bases; bases with no gene match: 6. This CDR3 comprises 14 residues. Germline lookup yields CDR1 MNHEY and CDR2 SMNVEV (reference sequence). The CDR3 sequence: CASSVTGVVTEAFF. In nucleotides, the CDR3 is TGTGCCAGCAGTGTGACAGGGGTAGTCACTGAAGCTTTCTTT.